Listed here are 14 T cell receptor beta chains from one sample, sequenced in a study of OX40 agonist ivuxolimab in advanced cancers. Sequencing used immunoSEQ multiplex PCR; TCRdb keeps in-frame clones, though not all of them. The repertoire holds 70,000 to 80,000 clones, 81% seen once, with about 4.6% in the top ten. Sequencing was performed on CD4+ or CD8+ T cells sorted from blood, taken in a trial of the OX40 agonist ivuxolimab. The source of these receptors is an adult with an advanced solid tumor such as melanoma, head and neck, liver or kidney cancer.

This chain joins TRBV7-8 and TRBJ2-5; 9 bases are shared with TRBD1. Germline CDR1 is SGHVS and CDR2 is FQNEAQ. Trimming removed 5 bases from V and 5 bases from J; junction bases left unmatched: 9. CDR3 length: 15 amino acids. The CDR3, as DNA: TGTGCCAGCAGCCCCAACAGGGGGCCCGCGGAGACCCAGTACTTC. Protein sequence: CASSPNRGPAETQYF.

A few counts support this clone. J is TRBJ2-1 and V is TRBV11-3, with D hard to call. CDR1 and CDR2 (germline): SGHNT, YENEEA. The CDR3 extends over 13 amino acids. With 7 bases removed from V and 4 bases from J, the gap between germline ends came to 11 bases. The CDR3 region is CASTSYGYNEQFF. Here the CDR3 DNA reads TGTGCCAGCACCTCCTACGGATACAATGAGCAGTTCTTC.

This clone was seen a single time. CDR3 in DNA: TGTGCCAGCAGCGTATCACTTATCGCGCCCCAGCATTTT. Translating it yields CASSVSLIAPQHF. The chain couples TRBV9 to TRBJ1-5; D gene uncertain. This CDR3 comprises 13 residues. The V end lost 1 base, the J end lost 9 bases, and 11 bases lay between the germline ends. In germline, CDR1 is SGDLS, CDR2 YYNGEE.

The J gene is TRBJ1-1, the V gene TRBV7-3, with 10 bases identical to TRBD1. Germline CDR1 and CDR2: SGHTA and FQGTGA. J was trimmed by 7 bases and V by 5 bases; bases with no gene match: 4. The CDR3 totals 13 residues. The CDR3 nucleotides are TGTGCCAGCAGCGGGACAGGGGAGGGTGAAGCTTTCTTT. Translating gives CASSGTGEGEAFF.

CDR3 in amino acids: CASSVMAGRSYEQYF. DNA of the CDR3: TGTGCCAGTAGCGTAATGGCAGGAAGATCCTACGAGCAGTACTTC. V is TRBV19 and J is TRBJ2-7; D not certain. CDR3 size: 15 residues. V gave up 6 bases and J gave up 1 base, with 16 bases separating them. Looked up from germline, CDR1 is LNHDA and CDR2 is SQIVND (reference sequence).

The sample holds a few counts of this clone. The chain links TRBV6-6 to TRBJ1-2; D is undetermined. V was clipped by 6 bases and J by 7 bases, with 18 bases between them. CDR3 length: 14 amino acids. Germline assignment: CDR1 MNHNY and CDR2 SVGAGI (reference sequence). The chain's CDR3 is CASRGNIEEGGYTF. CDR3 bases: TGTGCCAGCAGGGGAAACATTGAGGAGGGTGGCTACACCTTC.

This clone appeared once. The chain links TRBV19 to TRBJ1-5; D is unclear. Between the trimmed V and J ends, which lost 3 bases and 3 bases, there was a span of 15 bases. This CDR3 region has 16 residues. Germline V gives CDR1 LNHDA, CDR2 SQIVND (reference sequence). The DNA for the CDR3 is TGTGCCAGTAGTATCCACACACCAAGGAACAATCAGCCCCAGCATTTT. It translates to CASSIHTPRNNQPQHF. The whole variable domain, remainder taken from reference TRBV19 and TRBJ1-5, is DGGITQSPKYLFRKEGQNVTLSCEQNLNHDAMYWYRQDPGQGLRLIYYSQIVNDFQKGDIAEGYSVSREKKESFPLTVTSAQKNPTAFYLCASSIHTPRNNQPQHFGDGTRLSIL.

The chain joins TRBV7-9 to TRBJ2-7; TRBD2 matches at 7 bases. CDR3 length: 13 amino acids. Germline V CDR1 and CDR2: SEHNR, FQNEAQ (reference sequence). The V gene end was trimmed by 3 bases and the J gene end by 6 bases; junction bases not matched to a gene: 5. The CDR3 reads CASSFTGGSEQYF. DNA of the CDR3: TGTGCCAGCAGCTTCACGGGGGGAAGCGAGCAGTACTTC. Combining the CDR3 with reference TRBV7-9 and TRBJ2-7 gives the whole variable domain DTGVSQNPRHKITKRGQNVTFRCDPISEHNRLYWYRQTLGQGPEFLTYFQNEAQLEKSRLLSDRFSAERPKGSFSTLEIQRTEQGDSAMYLCASSFTGGSEQYFGPGTRLTVT.

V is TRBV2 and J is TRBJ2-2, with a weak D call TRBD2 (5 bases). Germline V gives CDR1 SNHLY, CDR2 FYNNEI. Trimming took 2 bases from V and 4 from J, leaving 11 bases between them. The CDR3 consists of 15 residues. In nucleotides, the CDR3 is TGTGCCAGCAGTGAACTTGGGAGTGGCACCGGGGAGCTGTTTTTT. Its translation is CASSELGSGTGELFF.

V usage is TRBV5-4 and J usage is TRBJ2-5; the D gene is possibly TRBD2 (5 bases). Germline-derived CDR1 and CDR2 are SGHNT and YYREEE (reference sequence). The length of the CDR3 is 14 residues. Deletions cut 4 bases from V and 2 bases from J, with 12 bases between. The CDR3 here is CASSQGGRQETQYF. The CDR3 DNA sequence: TGTGCCAGCAGCCAAGGTGGGAGACAAGAGACCCAGTACTTC.

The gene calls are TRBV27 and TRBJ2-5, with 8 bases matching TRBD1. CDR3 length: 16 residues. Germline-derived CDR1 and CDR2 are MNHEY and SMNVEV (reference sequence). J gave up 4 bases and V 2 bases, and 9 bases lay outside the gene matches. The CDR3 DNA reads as TGTGCCAGCAGTTTAAGCGGCAGGGGGCAGGGAGAGACCCAGTACTTC. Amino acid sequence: CASSLSGRGQGETQYF.

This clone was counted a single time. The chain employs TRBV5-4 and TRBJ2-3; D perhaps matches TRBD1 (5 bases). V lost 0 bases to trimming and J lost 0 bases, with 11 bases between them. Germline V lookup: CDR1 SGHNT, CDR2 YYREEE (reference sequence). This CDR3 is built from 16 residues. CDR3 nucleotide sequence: TGTGCCAGCAGCTTGGAACAGGTTCCTAGCACAGATACGCAGTATTTT. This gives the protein CASSLEQVPSTDTQYF.

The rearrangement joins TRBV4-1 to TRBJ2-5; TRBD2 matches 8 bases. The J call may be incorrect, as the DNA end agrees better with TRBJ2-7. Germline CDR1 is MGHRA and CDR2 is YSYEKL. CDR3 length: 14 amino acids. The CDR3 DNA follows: TGCGCCAGCAGCCATTCCGGGACTAGCTACGAGCAGTACTTC. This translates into CASSHSGTSYEQYF.

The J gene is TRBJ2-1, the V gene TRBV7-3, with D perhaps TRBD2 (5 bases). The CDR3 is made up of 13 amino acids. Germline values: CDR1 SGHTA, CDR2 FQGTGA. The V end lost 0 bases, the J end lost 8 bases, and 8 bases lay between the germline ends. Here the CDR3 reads CASSLTYGDEQFF. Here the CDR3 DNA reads TGTGCCAGCAGCTTAACGTACGGGGATGAGCAGTTCTTC.